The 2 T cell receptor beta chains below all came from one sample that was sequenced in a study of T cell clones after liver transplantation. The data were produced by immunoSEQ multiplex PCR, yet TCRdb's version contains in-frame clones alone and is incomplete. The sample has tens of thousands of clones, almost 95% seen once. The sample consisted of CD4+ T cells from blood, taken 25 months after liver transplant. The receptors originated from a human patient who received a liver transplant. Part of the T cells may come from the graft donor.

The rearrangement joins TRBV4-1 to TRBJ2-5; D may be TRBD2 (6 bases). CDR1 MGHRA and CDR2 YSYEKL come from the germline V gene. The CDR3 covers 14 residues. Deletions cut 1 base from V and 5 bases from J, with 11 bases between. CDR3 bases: TGCGCCAGCAGCCAAGGATCGGGGGTGGAGACCCAGTACTTC. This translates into CASSQGSGVETQYF.

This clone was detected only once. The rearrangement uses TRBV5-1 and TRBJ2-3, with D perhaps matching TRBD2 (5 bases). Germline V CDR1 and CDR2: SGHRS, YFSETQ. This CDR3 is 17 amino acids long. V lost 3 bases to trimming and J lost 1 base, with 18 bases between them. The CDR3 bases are TGCGCCAGCAGCTCTCGACTCAGCGGAGCTGGCACAGATACGCAGTATTTT. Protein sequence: CASSSRLSGAGTDTQYF.